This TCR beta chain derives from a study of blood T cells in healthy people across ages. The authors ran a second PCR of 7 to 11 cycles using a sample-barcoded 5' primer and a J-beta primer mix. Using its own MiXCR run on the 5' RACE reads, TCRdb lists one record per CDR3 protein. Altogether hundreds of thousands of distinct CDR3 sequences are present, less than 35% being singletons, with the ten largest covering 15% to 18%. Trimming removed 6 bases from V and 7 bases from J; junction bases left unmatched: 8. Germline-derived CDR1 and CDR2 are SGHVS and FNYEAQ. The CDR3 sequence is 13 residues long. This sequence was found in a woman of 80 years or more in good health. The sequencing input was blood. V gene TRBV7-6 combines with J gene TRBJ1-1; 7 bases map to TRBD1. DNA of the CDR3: TGTGCCAGCAGTAAAACGACAGGGTATGAAGCTTTCTTT. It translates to CASSKTTGYEAFF.